The 14 T cell receptor beta chains below were found in one sample sequenced in a study of CD8+ T cells in alopecia areata. TCR sequencing used cDNA made by reverse transcription of extracted RNA. Only in-frame clones appear in the TCRdb table, and some are missing; sequencing was by immunoSEQ multiplex PCR. The sample has about 150,000 clones; 40% to 60% are singletons. The source material was CD8+ T cells sorted from blood, sampled at week 0. The receptor set was obtained from a human donor with alopecia areata.

The rearrangement links TRBV27 to TRBJ2-1; 7 bases line up with TRBD2. The CDR3 totals 14 residues. Looked up from germline, CDR1 is MNHEY and CDR2 is SMNVEV (reference sequence). The J segment lost 3 bases and the V segment lost 5 bases, leaving 4 bases of the junction unmatched. The CDR3 protein is CASSGGGGYNEQFF. The DNA for the CDR3 is TGTGCCAGCAGTGGTGGCGGGGGCTACAATGAGCAGTTCTTC.

This clone was recorded a few times. The gene calls are TRBV29-1 and TRBJ1-1; no clear D gene. Germline-derived CDR1 and CDR2 are SQVTM and ANQGSEA. The CDR3 sequence is 14 residues long. Trimming removed 3 bases at V and 4 bases at J, with 15 bases between. As DNA, the CDR3 is TGCAGCGTTGAGGGCGAATACCTAACCACTGAAGCTTTCTTT. This translates into CSVEGEYLTTEAFF.

The V gene is TRBV9, the J gene TRBJ2-1, with D tentatively TRBD2 (6 bases). The CDR3 extends over 15 amino acids. With 3 bases removed from V and 5 bases from J, the gap between germline ends came to 15 bases. The germline gives CDR1 SGDLS, CDR2 YYNGEE. The DNA of the CDR3 is TGTGCCAGCAGCGGCCGGGACGGGGGACACAATGAGCAGTTCTTC. It yields the protein CASSGRDGGHNEQFF.

This clone was picked up a small number of times. This chain joins TRBV7-6 and TRBJ1-6; D perhaps matches TRBD1 (6 bases). There are 11 residues in the CDR3. Trimming shortened V by 4 bases and J by 12 bases, and 7 bases separated the two germline ends. From germline, CDR1 is SGHVS and CDR2 FNYEAQ. CDR3 loop: CASSSQGPLHF. CDR3 DNA sequence: TGTGCCAGCAGCTCACAGGGACCCCTCCACTTT.

The chain has TRBV29-1 and TRBJ1-3; tentative D call: TRBD1 (5 bases). The CDR3 is made up of 12 amino acids. V was pared by 6 bases and J by 8 bases, with 14 bases between. Germline V CDR1 and CDR2: SQVTM, ANQGSEA. The CDR3 DNA reads as TGCAGCGTCCGGGACTCTACGTACACCATATATTTT. It encodes CSVRDSTYTIYF. Filled out from reference TRBV29-1 and TRBJ1-3, the complete variable domain reads SAVISQKPSRDICQRGTSLTIQCQVDSQVTMMFWYRQQPGQSLTLIATANQGSEATYESGFVIDKFPISRPNLTFSTLTVSNMSPEDSSIYLCSVRDSTYTIYFGEGSWLTVV.

The V gene is TRBV6-5, the J gene TRBJ2-1; D not certain. The ends were cut back, 2 bases at V and 12 bases at J, with 11 bases in the middle. CDR3 length: 12 residues. CDR1 is MNHEY and CDR2 is SVGAGI in the germline V gene. CDR3 DNA: TGTGCCAGCAGTTACGGTGAAGGCGGGCAGTTCTTC. This sequence encodes CASSYGEGGQFF.

The chain recombines TRBV4-3 with TRBJ2-7; the D is unclear. The CDR3 consists of 14 residues. Trimming took off 0 bases at V and 6 bases at J, with 12 bases between the two ends. Germline V gene data show CDR1 as LGHNA and CDR2 as YSLEER. Here the CDR3 DNA reads TGCGCCAGCAGCCAAGATCGTGTGACGGGCGAGCAGTACTTC. Translated, it gives CASSQDRVTGEQYF.

The gene calls are TRBV29-1 and TRBJ1-1; D gene unclear. V was trimmed by 0 bases and J by 5 bases, leaving 13 bases between them. This CDR3 contains 14 residues. Germline loops: CDR1 SQVTM, CDR2 ANQGSEA. The CDR3 DNA sequence: TGCAGCGTTGAAGATCGAAGGAAAGGGACTGAAGCTTTCTTT. This translates into CSVEDRRKGTEAFF.

CDR3 DNA sequence: TGCGCCAGCAGCGGCCGGGACGCCTTGTACGATGAGCAGTTCTTC. This translates into CASSGRDALYDEQFF. The chain combines TRBV5-1 with TRBJ2-1, with D possibly called TRBD1 or TRBD2 (5 bases each). V gave up 4 bases and J gave up 8 bases, with 19 bases separating them. The CDR3 has 15 residues. The germline CDR1 and CDR2 sequences are SGHRS and YFSETQ. Full variable domain (rest looked up from reference TRBV5-1 and TRBJ2-1): KAGVTQTPRYLIKTRGQQVTLSCSPISGHRSVSWYQQTPGQGLQFLFEYFSETQRNKGNFPGRFSGRQFSNSRSEMNVSTLELGDSALYLCASSGRDALYDEQFFGPGTRLTVL.

The chain uses TRBV2 and TRBJ2-5; D gene uncertain. V was pared by 5 bases and J by 3 bases, with 1 base between. The CDR3 spans 10 residues. Germline V lookup: CDR1 SNHLY, CDR2 FYNNEI. CDR3 nucleotides: TGTGCCAGCAGTAAAGAGACCCAGTACTTC. It specifies CASSKETQYF.

This rearrangement joins TRBV21-1 to TRBJ2-3; TRBD1 is the table's D call, not checked against the DNA. TRBV21-1 is a recognized pseudogene. The CDR3 loop spans 16 amino acids. The CDR3 nucleotides read TGTGCCAGCACCCGGCCGGACAGGGGAAGCACAGATACGCAGTATTTT. This sequence encodes CASTRPDRGSTDTQYF.

A remark on this clone: Other nucleotide sequences in the sample specify the same CDR3. The chain employs TRBV4-3 and TRBJ2-7, with TRBD1 matching over 9 bases. The ends lost 3 bases at V and 0 bases at J; junction bases unmatched: 0. CDR3 size: 14 residues. From germline, CDR1 is LGHNA and CDR2 YSLEER. This CDR3 is CASSQGQGSYEQYF. Written as DNA, the CDR3 is TGCGCCAGCAGCCAGGGACAGGGCTCCTACGAGCAGTACTTC.

In this sample, this clone turned up a few times. V gene TRBV25-1 combines with J gene TRBJ2-7; D may be TRBD1 or TRBD2 (5 bases each). Trimming cost V 5 bases and J 4 bases, with 15 bases left between them. The length of the CDR3 is 14 residues. In germline, CDR1 is MGHDK, CDR2 SYGVNS. The CDR3 DNA reads as TGTGCCAGCAGTTGGACCGAGGGGCGATACGAGCAGTACTTC. Protein sequence: CASSWTEGRYEQYF.

This sequence joins TRBV29-1 and TRBJ2-5; D assignment may be TRBD1 or TRBD2 (5 bases each). The V end was cut by 8 bases, the J end by 5 bases, with 18 bases between. CDR3 length: 13 residues. CDR1 and CDR2 (germline): SQVTM, ANQGSEA. CDR3 sequence reads: CSIPGTTTETQYF. Written as DNA, the CDR3 is TGCAGCATACCCGGGACGACCACCGAGACCCAGTACTTC.